Included here is one TCR beta chain sequence, with context. Its antigen is undetermined. At one of its ends the junction is not consistent with the germline gene, which may arise from a read error. Production of TCR beta cDNA used around 460 ng total RNA together with a constant-region primer. Sequencing libraries for TCR beta derived from three nested multiplex PCR rounds that used slightly modified ARM-PCR. The first two PCR rounds, roughly 10 cycles each, used TRBV1-TRBV30 forward primers and a C-beta reverse primer. TCRdb reprocessed the multiplex PCR reads with MiXCR, giving one entry per CDR3 protein. The sample has 20,000 or so distinct CDR3 sequences, more than 75% seen once. The data were obtained in a study of tumor-infiltrating lymphocytes in primary liver carcinoma. Overall study findings and caveats: Merely about 7.5-24% of top clones occurred in all five tumor regions.

The CDR3 consists of 17 residues. Looked up from germline, CDR1 is KGHDR and CDR2 is SFDVKD. Total RNA and DNA came together from around 20-30 mg of bulk tissue without cell sorting. Sequencing was done on a sample of liver tumor tissue from sampling region 2. The subset is: tumor region T2, inferior pole. The origin of this receptor is a young woman with primary liver carcinoma and hepatitis B virus infection. The rearrangement uses TRBV24-1 and TRBJ2-3, with TRBD1 as a possible D gene (5 bases). The CDR3 DNA reads TGTGCCGCCAGTGATGGTATATGGACAACCCCCGGAGATACGCAGTATTTT. Translated, it gives CAASDGIWTTPGDTQYF.